This T cell receptor (beta chain) was sequenced for a study of cytomegalovirus exposure and HLA in healthy donors. On the study more broadly: Among the roughly 400 genotyped donors, 65% to 90% were placed in the Caucasian-associated ancestry cluster. Notes on the study in general: The availability of immune exposure information extended only to CMV serostatus. In an earlier analysis, in under 700 donors, most V segments appeared productive either ~90% or ~30% of the time.

60 Vbeta and 13 Jbeta primers were used in PCR. Sequencing used immunoSEQ multiplex PCR; TCRdb keeps in-frame clones, though not all of them. This table holds 150,000 or so clones, about 83% found once. The CDR3 loop spans 16 amino acids. The germline gives CDR1 SGHNT, CDR2 YENEEA. The V end lost 4 bases, the J end lost 0 bases, and 14 bases lay between the germline ends. Turning to this clone: Its antigen is not identified.

This TCR derives from a man aged 40-50 years in good health and CMV-seropositive. The sample comprised PBMCs. This chain uses TRBV11-3 with TRBJ2-3; D not resolved. The CDR3 bases are TGTGCCAGCAGCTCCCGAGGCGGATCTAGCACAGATACGCAGTATTTT. This encodes CASSSRGGSSTDTQYF.